The 20 T cell receptor beta chains below were found in one sample sequenced in a study of T cells in women clearing cervical HPV infection. The assay was immunoSEQ multiplex PCR, and TCRdb's table has in-frame clones only and misses some. This table holds 30,000 to 35,000 clones. Sequencing was performed on blood buffy coat. The receptors stem from a woman between 18 and 70 years old with a cervical HPV16 infection that either progressed to CIN3+ or cleared (not recorded which).

In regard to this clone: Sequencing ends 3 residues short of the CDR3 end; the germline J gene provides the rest. V is TRBV7-9 and J is TRBJ1-2; D is possibly TRBD1 (5 bases). This CDR3 has 12 amino acids. Germline values: CDR1 SEHNR, CDR2 FQNEAQ (reference sequence). CDR3 DNA (partial): TGTGCCAGCATGGGGCGTTACAATGAC. Residues: CASMGRYND. The full CDR3 is CASMGRYNDYTF. The complete variable domain, with remaining parts taken from reference TRBV7-9 and TRBJ1-2, reads DTGVSQNPRHKITKRGQNVTFRCDPISEHNRLYWYRQTLGQGPEFLTYFQNEAQLEKSRLLSDRFSAERPKGSFSTLEIQRTEQGDSAMYLCASMGRYNDYTFGSGTRLTVV.

As regards this clone: The read ends 3 residues early relative to the CDR3; the germline J gene fills the gap. This sequence joins TRBV2 and TRBJ2-3; no clear D gene. Germline assignment: CDR1 SNHLY and CDR2 FYNNEI. Trimming removed 5 bases from V and 1 base from J, with 13 bases in between. CDR3 length: 15 amino acids. Partial CDR3 DNA: TGTGCCAGCAGTCGACTCCCCCCCGGCACAGATACG. It specifies CASSRLPPGTDT. In full, the CDR3 reads CASSRLPPGTDTQYF.

Turning to this clone: The read gets to within 3 residues of the CDR3 end, and the germline J gene fills in the rest. The genes are TRBV14 and TRBJ2-3; D is unclear. V dropped 1 base and J dropped 2 bases, with 4 bases sitting between them. The germline CDR1 and CDR2 sequences are SGHDN and FVKESK. The CDR3 runs to 13 residues. The CDR3 sequence is CASSQVHTDTQYF. The CDR3 bases that were read are TGTGCCAGCAGCCAAGTCCACACAGATACG.

For this clone: The CDR3 extends 3 residues past the end of the read, so its final part is completed from the germline J gene. The rearrangement links TRBV4-1 to TRBJ2-3; D gene unclear. Looked up from germline, CDR1 is MGHRA and CDR2 is YSYEKL. V shed 2 bases and J shed 1 base, with 10 bases lying between them. CDR3 length: 15 amino acids. The chain's CDR3 is CASSQLQIGTDTQYF. The DNA read from the CDR3 is TGCGCCAGCAGCCAACTACAGATTGGCACAGATACG.

Turning to this clone: The sequenced fragment ends 3 residues before the CDR3 boundary, so the rest is inferred from the germline J gene. The rearrangement links TRBV2 to TRBJ2-3, with a weak D call TRBD1 (5 bases). Germline values: CDR1 SNHLY, CDR2 FYNNEI. V was cut by 4 bases and J by 4 bases, with 6 bases left in between. The CDR3 spans 12 residues. The part of the CDR3 DNA that was read is TGTGCCAGCAGTGTAGGGGCAGATACG. Its translation is CASSVGADT. Given in full, the CDR3 is CASSVGADTQYF.

In regard to this clone: The DNA ends 3 residues before the CDR3 does, and the rest of the CDR3 is filled in from the germline J gene. This chain links TRBV13 with TRBJ2-3; 10 bases line up with TRBD2. Per germline, CDR1 PRHDT and CDR2 FYEKMQ (reference sequence). This CDR3 has 14 amino acids. The CDR3 DNA, read in part, is TGTGCCAGCAGTCGTACTAGCGGGGAAGAGACG. As protein: CASSRTSGEET. The full CDR3 is CASSRTSGEETQYF. The entire variable domain, with the rest obtained from reference TRBV13 and TRBJ2-3, is as follows: AAGVIQSPRHLIKEKRETATLKCYPIPRHDTVYWYQQGPGQDPQFLISFYEKMQSDKGSIPDRFSAQQFSDYHSELNMSSLELGDSALYFCASSRTSGEETQYFGPGTRLTVL.

Turning to this clone: The read is 3 residues too short to cover the CDR3 end, so that end is filled in from the germline J gene. V and J are TRBV2 and TRBJ1-2, with TRBD1 as a possible D gene (6 bases). Germline assignment: CDR1 SNHLY and CDR2 FYNNEI. The CDR3 length is 17 residues. The CDR3 loop reads CASKAGSLGWDTDTYTF. The sequenced CDR3 bases are TGTGCCAGCAAGGCAGGTTCATTAGGTTGGGACACAGATACC.

Note on this clone: With the read ending 3 residues before the CDR3 end, the germline J gene is used to fill in that end. This chain joins TRBV30 and TRBJ2-1, with 7 bases fitting TRBD1. With 3 bases clipped from V and 8 bases from J, the junction kept 16 bases outside the gene matches. Germline lookup yields CDR1 GTSNPN and CDR2 SVGIG (reference sequence). This CDR3 is 16 amino acids long. The chain's CDR3 is CAWRAGGRGSGHEQFF. The sequenced CDR3 bases are TGTGCCTGGAGGGCAGGGGGTAGGGGTTCCGGCCATGAG.

CDR3 DNA, as far as it was read: TGCGCCAGCAGCCAAAATGACGGGGATTATGGC. This gives the protein CASSQNDGDYG. Given in full, the CDR3 is CASSQNDGDYGYTF. This rearrangement joins TRBV4-1 to TRBJ1-2; D is unresolved. The read falls 3 residues short of the CDR3 end, and the missing part is taken from the germline J gene. This CDR3 contains 14 residues. Trimming pared 2 bases from V and 5 bases from J, leaving 12 bases between. The V gene's germline CDR1 is MGHRA and CDR2 YSYEKL.

Regarding this clone: The CDR3 end is not reached by the read, which stops 3 residues before it; the germline J gene fills it in. The chain carries TRBV18 and TRBJ2-4, with D perhaps TRBD1 (6 bases). This CDR3 region has 15 residues. The germline CDR1 and CDR2 sequences are KGHSH and LQKENI. The part of the CDR3 DNA that was read is TGTGCCAGCTCACCGCAGGACAGTTTTAACTATGGT. Protein: CASSPQDSFNYG. The entire CDR3 sequence reads CASSPQDSFNYGQYF.

About this clone: The read ends 3 residues shy of where the CDR3 ends; the end is completed using the germline J gene. The V call is TRBV30, the J call TRBJ1-1; TRBD1 aligns across 8 bases. Germline values: CDR1 GTSNPN, CDR2 SVGIG (reference sequence). With 1 base clipped from V and 6 bases from J, the junction kept 4 bases outside the gene matches. The CDR3 covers 13 residues. The CDR3 reads CAWSAGGPPEAFF. CDR3 DNA, as far as it was read: TGTGCCTGGAGTGCAGGGGGCCCCCCTGAA.

As concerns this clone: The read ends 3 residues shy of where the CDR3 ends; the end is completed using the germline J gene. This chain links TRBV2 with TRBJ2-7; TRBD2 agrees at 9 bases. Trimming at V came to 7 bases and at J to 6 bases, leaving 7 bases not matched to a gene. The CDR3 has 13 residues. CDR1 SNHLY and CDR2 FYNNEI come from the germline V gene. The CDR3 spells CASKSAGGIEQYF. The sequenced CDR3 bases are TGTGCCAGCAAATCGGCGGGAGGGATCGAG. Supplemented by reference TRBV2 and TRBJ2-7, the full variable domain reads EPEVTQTPSHQVTQMGQEVILRCVPISNHLYFYWYRQILGQKVEFLVSFYNNEISEKSEIFDDQFSVERPDGSNFTLKIRSTKLEDSAMYFCASKSAGGIEQYFGPGTRLTVT.

To note about this clone: The CDR3 end falls 3 residues outside the read, so it is completed with the germline J gene. The V gene is TRBV28, the J gene TRBJ2-1, with 9 positions matching TRBD2. CDR1 MDHEN and CDR2 SYDVKM come from the germline V gene. The CDR3 extends over 16 amino acids. J gave up 5 bases and V 3 bases, and 8 bases lay outside the gene matches. CDR3 DNA, as far as it was read: TGTGCCAGCAGTTTCTTAGGGACTAGCAGAGACAATGAG. Amino acids: CASSFLGTSRDNE. The entire CDR3 reads CASSFLGTSRDNEQFF.

As for this clone: The read ends 3 residues before the CDR3 terminus; that terminus is restored from the germline J gene. This chain joins TRBV18 and TRBJ2-2; D possibly corresponds to TRBD2 (6 bases). The CDR3 spans 14 residues. The V gene lost 3 bases and the J gene lost 1 base, with 6 bases spanning the gap. The germline V gene encodes CDR1 KGHSH and CDR2 LQKENI. This CDR3 reads CASSPGGNTGELFF. CDR3 DNA, as far as it was read: TGTGCCAGCTCACCGGGGGGGAACACCGGGGAG.

Points on this clone: The sequenced fragment ends 3 residues before the CDR3 boundary, so the rest is inferred from the germline J gene. The gene calls are TRBV18 and TRBJ2-3; D unresolved. The germline V gene encodes CDR1 KGHSH and CDR2 LQKENI. CDR3 length: 15 residues. V lost 3 bases, J lost 0 bases, and 10 bases lay in between. The CDR3 loop reads CASSPPVPSTDTQYF. Incomplete CDR3 DNA: TGTGCCAGCTCACCCCCCGTTCCTAGCACAGATACG. Supplemented by reference TRBV18 and TRBJ2-3, the full variable domain reads NAGVMQNPRHLVRRRGQEARLRCSPMKGHSHVYWYRQLPEEGLKFMVYLQKENIIDESGMPKERFSAEFPKEGPSILRIQQVVRGDSAAYFCASSPPVPSTDTQYFGPGTRLTVL.

On this clone itself: From the germline J gene comes the end of the CDR3, since the read stops 3 residues before it. J is TRBJ1-2 and V is TRBV7-3; D uncertain. The CDR3 has 13 residues. V dropped 4 bases and J dropped 6 bases, with 12 bases sitting between them. CDR1 is SGHTA and CDR2 is FQGTGA in the germline V gene. The CDR3 protein is CASSYAEKNGYTF. The part of the CDR3 DNA that was read is TGTGCCAGCAGCTACGCAGAGAAAAATGGC.

This clone is labeled medium-sized based on frequency. The read terminates 3 residues ahead of where the CDR3 ends, so the germline J gene completes it. This chain joins TRBV6-1 and TRBJ2-5; 7 bases line up with TRBD2. The length of the CDR3 is 16 residues. The germline CDR1 and CDR2 sequences are MNHNS and SASEGT. V shed 3 bases and J 5 bases; nucleotides not matched to a gene: 12. The CDR3 DNA, read in part, is TGTGCCAGCAGTGATCCTGGGGAGGGGTGGGATGAGACC. Amino acid sequence: CASSDPGEGWDET. From start to end, the CDR3 is CASSDPGEGWDETQYF.

Points on this clone: The read terminates 3 residues ahead of where the CDR3 ends, so the germline J gene completes it. J is TRBJ2-1 and V is TRBV19, with D maybe TRBD1 (6 bases). Per germline, CDR1 LNHDA and CDR2 SQIVND (reference sequence). This CDR3 is built from 15 residues. Trimming left V 6 bases short and J 3 bases short, with 15 bases between. The part of the CDR3 DNA that was read is TGTGCCAGTAGCCCAGGACAGTCGCTCTACAATGAG. Translating gives CASSPGQSLYNE. The entire CDR3 protein is CASSPGQSLYNEQFF.

About this clone itself: The CDR3 end is not reached by the read, which stops 3 residues before it; the germline J gene fills it in. This sequence joins TRBV2 and TRBJ1-6; the D gene is possibly TRBD1 (6 bases). This CDR3 is 13 amino acids long. Germline V gives CDR1 SNHLY, CDR2 FYNNEI. The V and J ends lost 6 bases and 11 bases respectively, with 14 bases between them. The covered CDR3 bases are TGTGCCAGCAGAGGGGGAGCAGGGGCACCC. Residues: CASRGGAGAP. The whole CDR3 protein reads CASRGGAGAPLHF.

A note on this clone: Read coverage stops 3 residues before the CDR3 terminus; the germline J gene supplies the remainder. The rearrangement joins TRBV7-3 to TRBJ1-6, with TRBD1 identical over 7 bases. Germline lookup yields CDR1 SGHTA and CDR2 FQGTGA. The V and J ends lost 2 bases and 10 bases, in that order; junction bases with no gene match: 5. The CDR3 runs 14 residues. CDR3 sequence: CASSLGGGESPLHF. CDR3 bases read: TGTGCCAGCAGCTTAGGAGGGGGCGAATCACCC.